These T cell receptor beta chains were read from a single sample in a study of T cell responses to AZD1222 COVID-19 vaccine. TCRdb's table, derived via immunoSEQ multiplex PCR, lists solely in-frame clones and lacks some. This table holds 150,000 to 200,000 clones, 91% found once. The material sequenced was peripheral blood, taken 28 days after the second AZD1222 dose. Receptors originate from an adult who received the AZD1222 COVID-19 vaccine. CDR3s include the opening cysteine and the closing phenylalanine or tryptophan. D genes are given only for firm matches. Size values are once, few and many counts, or a class for expanded clones, and some rows have none.

>TRBV7-9|NA|TRBJ2-7|NA
TGTGCCAGCAGCTTAATGCAGGGATCCTACGAGCAGTACTTC
CASSLMQGSYEQYF
>TRBV15|NA|TRBJ2-7|NA
TGTGCCACCAGCATAGGGGGAAGCTCCTACGAGCAGTACTTC
CATSIGGSSYEQYF
>TRBV6-5|NA|TRBJ2-7|NA
TGTGCCAGCAGTTACTCGAGAGGGTACGAGCAGTACTTC
CASSYSRGYEQYF
>TRBV7-2|NA|TRBJ1-2|NA
TGTGCCAGCAGCCCCCCTTATTTCGCAGGGGTCTATGGCTACACCTTC
CASSPPYFAGVYGYTF
>TRBV19|TRBD1|TRBJ1-5|few
TGTGCCAGTACCACGACAGGGAAGAGGCAGCCCCAGCATTTT
CASTTTGKRQPQHF
>TRBV6-5|NA|TRBJ1-3|NA
TGTGCCAGTCAATCGGGGGGGACTGGAAACACCATATATTTT
CASQSGGTGNTIYF
>TRBV6-5|NA|TRBJ1-5|NA
TGTGCCAGCAGTTTCCCCCCCCCAGGGGACCAGCCCCAGCATTTT
CASSFPPPGDQPQHF
>TRBV28|NA|TRBJ2-7|NA
TGTGCCAGCAGTTCCGGACCCCCCCGGGGGGAGCAGTACTTC
CASSSGPPRGEQYF
>TRBV6-6|NA|TRBJ1-1|NA
TGTGCCAGCAGGAGCAGCAAGAACACTGAAGCTTTCTTT
CASRSSKNTEAFF
>TRBV5-1|TRBD1|TRBJ1-2|NA
TGCGCCAGCAGCTTTACAGGGGGTGTCTATGGCTACACCTTC
CASSFTGGVYGYTF
>TRBV9|NA|TRBJ2-1|NA
TGTGCCAGCAGCGCCATGGAACTAGGAACCAATGAGCAGTTCTTC
CASSAMELGTNEQFF
>TRBV27|NA|TRBJ1-6|few
TGTGCCAGCAAAAGCGAAGTGGTTGGTTCACCCCTCCACTTT
CASKSEVVGSPLHF
>TRBV29-1|NA|TRBJ1-5|NA
TGCAGCGTTAGAGTGGGCCCGGGCAATCAGCCCCAGCATTTT
CSVRVGPGNQPQHF
>TRBV7-2|NA|TRBJ1-4|NA
TGTGCCAGCAGCCTACGCTCATCCTTTGGAGCTAATGAAAAACTGTTTTTT
CASSLRSSFGANEKLFF
>TRBV7-9|TRBD1|TRBJ1-5|NA
TGTGCCAGCAGCTCGACAGGGCGCAATCAGCCCCAGCATTTT
CASSSTGRNQPQHF